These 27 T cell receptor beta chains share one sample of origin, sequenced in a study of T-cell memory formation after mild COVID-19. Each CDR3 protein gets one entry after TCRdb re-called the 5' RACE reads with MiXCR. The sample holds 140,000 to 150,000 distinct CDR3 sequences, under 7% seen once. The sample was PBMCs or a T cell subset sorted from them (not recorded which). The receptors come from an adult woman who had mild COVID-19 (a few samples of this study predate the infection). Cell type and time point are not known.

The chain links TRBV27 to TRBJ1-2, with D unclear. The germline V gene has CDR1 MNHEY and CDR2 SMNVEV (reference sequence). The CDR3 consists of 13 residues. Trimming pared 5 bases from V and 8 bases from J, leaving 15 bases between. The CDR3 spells CASSLGLSKGYTF. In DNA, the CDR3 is TGTGCCAGCAGTCTGGGTCTAAGCAAGGGCTACACCTTC.

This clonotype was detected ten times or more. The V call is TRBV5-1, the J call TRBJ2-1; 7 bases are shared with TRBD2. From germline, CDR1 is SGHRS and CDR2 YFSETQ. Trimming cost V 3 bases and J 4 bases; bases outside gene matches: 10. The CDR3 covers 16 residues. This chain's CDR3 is CASSSELGLGYNEQFF. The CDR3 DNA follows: TGCGCCAGCAGCTCGGAGTTAGGACTAGGGTACAATGAGCAGTTCTTC.

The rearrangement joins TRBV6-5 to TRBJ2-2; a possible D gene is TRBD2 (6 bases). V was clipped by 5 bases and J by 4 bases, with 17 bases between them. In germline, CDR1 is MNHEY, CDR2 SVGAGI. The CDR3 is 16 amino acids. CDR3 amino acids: CASSRDLRRVTGELFF. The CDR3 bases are TGTGCCAGCAGTAGGGACTTGAGGAGGGTCACCGGGGAGCTGTTTTTT.

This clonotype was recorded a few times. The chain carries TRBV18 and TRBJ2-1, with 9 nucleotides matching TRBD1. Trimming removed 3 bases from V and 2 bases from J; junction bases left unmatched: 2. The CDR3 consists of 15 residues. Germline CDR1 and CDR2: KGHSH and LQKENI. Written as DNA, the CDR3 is TGTGCCAGCTCACCCGGGACAGGGACCTACAATGAGCAGTTCTTC. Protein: CASSPGTGTYNEQFF.

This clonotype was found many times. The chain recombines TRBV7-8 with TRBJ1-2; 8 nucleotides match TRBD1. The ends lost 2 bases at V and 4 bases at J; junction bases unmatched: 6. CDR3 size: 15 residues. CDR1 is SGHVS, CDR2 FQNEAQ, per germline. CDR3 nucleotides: TGTGCCAGCAGCTTAAGAGTTGACAGGGGCTATGGCTACACCTTC. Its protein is CASSLRVDRGYGYTF.

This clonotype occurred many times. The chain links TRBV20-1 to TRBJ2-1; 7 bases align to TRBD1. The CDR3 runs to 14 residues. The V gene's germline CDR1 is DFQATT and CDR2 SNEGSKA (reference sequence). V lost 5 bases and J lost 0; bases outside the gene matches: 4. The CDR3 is CSAPTGSSYNEQFF. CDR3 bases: TGCAGTGCTCCGACAGGGAGCTCCTACAATGAGCAGTTCTTC.

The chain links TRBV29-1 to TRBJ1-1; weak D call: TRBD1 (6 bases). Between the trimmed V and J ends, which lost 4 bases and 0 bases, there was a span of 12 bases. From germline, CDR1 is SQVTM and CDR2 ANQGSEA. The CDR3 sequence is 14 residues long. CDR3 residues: CSVAGQRMNTEAFF. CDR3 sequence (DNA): TGCAGCGTTGCGGGACAACGCATGAACACTGAAGCTTTCTTT.

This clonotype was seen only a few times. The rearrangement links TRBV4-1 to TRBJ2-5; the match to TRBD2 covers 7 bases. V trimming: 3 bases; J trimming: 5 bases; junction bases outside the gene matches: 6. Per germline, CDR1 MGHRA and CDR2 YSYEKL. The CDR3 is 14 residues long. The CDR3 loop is CASSQGTSVETQYF. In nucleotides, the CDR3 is TGCGCCAGCAGCCAGGGAACTAGCGTGGAGACCCAGTACTTC.

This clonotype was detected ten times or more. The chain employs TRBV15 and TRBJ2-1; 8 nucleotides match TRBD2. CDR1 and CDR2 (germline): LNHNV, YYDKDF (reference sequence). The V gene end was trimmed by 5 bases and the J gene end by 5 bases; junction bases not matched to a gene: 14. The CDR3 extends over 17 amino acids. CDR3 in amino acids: CATSRGRSGRVNNEQFF. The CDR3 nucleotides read TGTGCCACCAGCCGAGGGAGGAGCGGGAGAGTAAACAATGAGCAGTTCTTC.

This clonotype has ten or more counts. The CDR3 sequence is CSAPTGGRDEQFF. CDR3 DNA: TGCAGTGCTCCGACAGGGGGTAGGGATGAGCAGTTCTTC. This chain joins TRBV20-1 and TRBJ2-1; TRBD1 matches 9 bases. J lost 8 bases, V lost 5 bases, and 7 bases had no gene match. Germline loops: CDR1 DFQATT, CDR2 SNEGSKA (reference sequence). The CDR3 runs to 13 residues.

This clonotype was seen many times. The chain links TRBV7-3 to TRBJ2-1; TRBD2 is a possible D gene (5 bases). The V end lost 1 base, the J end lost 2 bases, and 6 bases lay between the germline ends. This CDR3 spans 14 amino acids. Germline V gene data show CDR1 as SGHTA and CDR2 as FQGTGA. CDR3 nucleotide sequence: TGTGCCAGCAGCTTAAGGGGAGCCTACAATGAGCAGTTCTTC. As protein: CASSLRGAYNEQFF.

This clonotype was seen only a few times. CDR3 sequence reads: CASRARQQGSNEKLFF. In DNA form, the CDR3 reads TGTGCCAGCAGAGCTAGACAACAGGGCTCTAATGAAAAACTGTTTTTT. The chain carries TRBV6-1 and TRBJ1-4; D is possibly TRBD1 (6 bases). This CDR3 spans 16 amino acids. Germline CDR1 and CDR2: MNHNS and SASEGT. V was pared by 6 bases and J by 3 bases, with 17 bases between.

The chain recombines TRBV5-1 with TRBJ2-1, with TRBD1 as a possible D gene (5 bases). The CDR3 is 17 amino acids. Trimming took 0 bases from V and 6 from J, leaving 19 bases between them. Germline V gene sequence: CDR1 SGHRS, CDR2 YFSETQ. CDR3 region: CASSLERGRGYGNEQFF. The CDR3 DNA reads TGCGCCAGCAGCTTGGAAAGGGGAAGAGGATACGGCAATGAGCAGTTCTTC.

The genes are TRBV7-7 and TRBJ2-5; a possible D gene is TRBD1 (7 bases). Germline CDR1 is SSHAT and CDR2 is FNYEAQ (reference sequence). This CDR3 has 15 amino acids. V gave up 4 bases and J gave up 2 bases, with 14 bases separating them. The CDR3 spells CASSSGRTGQETQYF. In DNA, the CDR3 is TGTGCCAGCAGCTCAGGGAGGACAGGTCAAGAGACCCAGTACTTC.

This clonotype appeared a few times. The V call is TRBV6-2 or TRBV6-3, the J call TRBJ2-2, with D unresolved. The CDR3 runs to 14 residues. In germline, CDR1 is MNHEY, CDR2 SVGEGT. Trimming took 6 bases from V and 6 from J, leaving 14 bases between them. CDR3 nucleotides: TGTGCCAGCAGCTCCACGGGCACTCCCGGGGAGCTGTTTTTT. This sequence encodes CASSSTGTPGELFF.

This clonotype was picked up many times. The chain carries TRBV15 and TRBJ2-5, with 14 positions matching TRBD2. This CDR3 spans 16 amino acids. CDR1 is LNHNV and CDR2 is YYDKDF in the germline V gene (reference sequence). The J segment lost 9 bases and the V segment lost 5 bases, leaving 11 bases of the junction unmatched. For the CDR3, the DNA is TGTGCCACCAGCCGAAGGACTAGCGGGGGGTTTGCGGCCCAGTACTTC. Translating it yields CATSRRTSGGFAAQYF.

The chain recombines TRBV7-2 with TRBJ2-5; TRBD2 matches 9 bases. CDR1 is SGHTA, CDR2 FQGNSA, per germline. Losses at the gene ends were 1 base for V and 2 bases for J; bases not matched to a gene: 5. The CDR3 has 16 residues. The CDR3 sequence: CASSLDSGGRQETQYF. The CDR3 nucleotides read TGTGCCAGCAGCTTAGATAGCGGGGGCCGGCAAGAGACCCAGTACTTC. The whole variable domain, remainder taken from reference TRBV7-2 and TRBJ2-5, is GAGVSQSPSNKVTEKGKDVELRCDPISGHTALYWYRQSLGQGLEFLIYFQGNSAPDKSGLPSDRFSAERTGGSVSTLTIQRTQQEDSAVYLCASSLDSGGRQETQYFGPGTRLLVL.

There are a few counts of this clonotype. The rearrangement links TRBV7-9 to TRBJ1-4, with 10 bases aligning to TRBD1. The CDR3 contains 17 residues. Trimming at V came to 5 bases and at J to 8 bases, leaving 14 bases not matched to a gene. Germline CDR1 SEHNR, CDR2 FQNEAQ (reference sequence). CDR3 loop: CASSQGQGTALYEKLFF. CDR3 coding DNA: TGTGCCAGCAGCCAGGGACAGGGGACAGCGTTATACGAAAAACTGTTTTTT.

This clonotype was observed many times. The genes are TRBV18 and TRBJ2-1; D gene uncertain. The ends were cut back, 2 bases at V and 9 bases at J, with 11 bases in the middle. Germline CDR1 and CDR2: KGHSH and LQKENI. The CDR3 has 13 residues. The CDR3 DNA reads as TGTGCCAGCTCACCAAATGGGGATGGTGAGCAGTTCTTC. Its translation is CASSPNGDGEQFF.

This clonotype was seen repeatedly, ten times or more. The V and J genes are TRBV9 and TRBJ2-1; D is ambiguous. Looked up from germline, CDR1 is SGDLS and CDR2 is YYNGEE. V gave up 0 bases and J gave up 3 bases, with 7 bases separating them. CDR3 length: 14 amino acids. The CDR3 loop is CASSVEFGYNEQFF. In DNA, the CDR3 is TGTGCCAGCAGCGTAGAATTCGGCTACAATGAGCAGTTCTTC.

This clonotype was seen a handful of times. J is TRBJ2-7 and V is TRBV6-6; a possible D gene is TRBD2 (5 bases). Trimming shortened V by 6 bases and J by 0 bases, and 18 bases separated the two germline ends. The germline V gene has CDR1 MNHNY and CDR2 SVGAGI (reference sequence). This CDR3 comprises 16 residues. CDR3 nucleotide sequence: TGTGCCAGCAGCCCTGTGCGGGCCTACAGCTCCTACGAGCAGTACTTC. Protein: CASSPVRAYSSYEQYF.

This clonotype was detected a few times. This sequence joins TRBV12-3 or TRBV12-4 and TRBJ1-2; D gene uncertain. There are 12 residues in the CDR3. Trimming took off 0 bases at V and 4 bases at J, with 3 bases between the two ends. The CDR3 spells CASSLARYGYTF. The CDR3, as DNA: TGTGCCAGCAGTTTAGCCCGCTATGGCTACACCTTC.

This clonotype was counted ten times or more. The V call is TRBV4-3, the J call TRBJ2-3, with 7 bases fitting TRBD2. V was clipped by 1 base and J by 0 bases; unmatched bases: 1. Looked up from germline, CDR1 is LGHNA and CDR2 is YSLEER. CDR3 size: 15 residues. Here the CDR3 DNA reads TGCGCCAGCAGCCAAGTAGCGGGTAGCACAGATACGCAGTATTTT. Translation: CASSQVAGSTDTQYF.

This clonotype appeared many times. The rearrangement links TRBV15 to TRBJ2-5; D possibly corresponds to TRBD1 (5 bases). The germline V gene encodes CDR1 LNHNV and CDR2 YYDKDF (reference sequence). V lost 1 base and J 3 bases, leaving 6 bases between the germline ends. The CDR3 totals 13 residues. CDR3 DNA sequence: TGTGCCACCAGCAGAGGACAGAAAGAGACCCAGTACTTC. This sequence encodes CATSRGQKETQYF.

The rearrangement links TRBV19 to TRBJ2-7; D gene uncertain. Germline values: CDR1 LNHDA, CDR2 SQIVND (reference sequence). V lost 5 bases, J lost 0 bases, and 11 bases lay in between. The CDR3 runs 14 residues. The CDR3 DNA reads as TGTGCCAGTAGTTTCGGGTTTAGCTCCTACGAGCAGTACTTC. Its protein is CASSFGFSSYEQYF.

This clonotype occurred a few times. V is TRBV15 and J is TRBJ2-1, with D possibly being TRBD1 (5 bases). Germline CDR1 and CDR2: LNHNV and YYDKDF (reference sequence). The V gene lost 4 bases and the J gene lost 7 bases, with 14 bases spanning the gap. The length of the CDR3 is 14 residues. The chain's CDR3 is CATSNGDRGNEQFF. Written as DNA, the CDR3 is TGTGCCACCAGCAATGGGGATAGGGGAAATGAGCAGTTCTTC.

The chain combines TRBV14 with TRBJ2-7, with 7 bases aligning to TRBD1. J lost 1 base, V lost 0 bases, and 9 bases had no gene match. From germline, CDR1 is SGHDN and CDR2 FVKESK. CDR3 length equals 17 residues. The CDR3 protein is CASSQDRRTGRSYEQYF. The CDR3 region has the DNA TGTGCCAGCAGCCAAGATAGACGGACAGGTAGATCCTACGAGCAGTACTTC.